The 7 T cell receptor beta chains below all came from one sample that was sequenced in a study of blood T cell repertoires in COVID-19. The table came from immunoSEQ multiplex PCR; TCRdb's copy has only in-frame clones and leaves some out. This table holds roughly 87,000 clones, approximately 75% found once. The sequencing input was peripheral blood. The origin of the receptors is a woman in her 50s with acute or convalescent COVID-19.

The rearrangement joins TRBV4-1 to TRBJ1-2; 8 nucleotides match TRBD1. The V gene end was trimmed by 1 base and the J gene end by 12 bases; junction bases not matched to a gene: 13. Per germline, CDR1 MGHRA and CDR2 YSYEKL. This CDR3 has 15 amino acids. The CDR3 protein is CASSQGLGQGNLHTF. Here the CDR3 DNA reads TGCGCCAGCAGCCAAGGTCTCGGACAGGGAAATCTCCACACCTTC.

This chain's CDR3 is CASSESIRNRRGGPYNEQFF. The CDR3 DNA is TGCGCCAGCAGTGAGTCGATTCGGAATAGGCGGGGGGGCCCCTACAATGAGCAGTTCTTC. This chain links TRBV10-2 with TRBJ2-1, with 9 bases fitting TRBD2. Germline V CDR1 and CDR2: WSHSY, SAAADI. CDR3 length equals 20 residues. Germline trimming cut 0 bases from V and 2 bases from J; bases unmatched to any gene: 14.

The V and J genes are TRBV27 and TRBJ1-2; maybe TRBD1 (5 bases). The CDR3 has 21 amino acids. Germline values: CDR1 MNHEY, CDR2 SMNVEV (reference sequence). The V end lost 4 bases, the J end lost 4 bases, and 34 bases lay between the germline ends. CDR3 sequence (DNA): TGTGCCAGCAGTTCACCTAACGCGGGACGATTTGTGGGGACGGGGGGCTATGGCTACACCTTC. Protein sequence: CASSSPNAGRFVGTGGYGYTF.

This CDR3 reads CASSQGEETEAFF. For the CDR3, the DNA is TGTGCCAGCTCACAGGGAGAAGAGACTGAAGCTTTCTTT. The chain recombines TRBV2 with TRBJ1-1, with D possibly being TRBD1 (6 bases). Germline V gene data show CDR1 as SNHLY and CDR2 as FYNNEI. The CDR3 loop spans 13 amino acids. V gave up 8 bases and J gave up 5 bases, with 15 bases separating them. Together with reference TRBV2 and TRBJ1-1, the CDR3 gives the full variable domain: EPEVTQTPSHQVTQMGQEVILRCVPISNHLYFYWYRQILGQKVEFLVSFYNNEISEKSEIFDDQFSVERPDGSNFTLKIRSTKLEDSAMYFCASSQGEETEAFFGQGTRLTVV.

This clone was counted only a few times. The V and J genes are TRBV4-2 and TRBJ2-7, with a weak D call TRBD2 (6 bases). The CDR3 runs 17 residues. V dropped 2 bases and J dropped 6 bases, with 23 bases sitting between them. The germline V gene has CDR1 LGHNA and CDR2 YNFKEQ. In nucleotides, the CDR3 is TGTGCCAGCAGCCAAAGAATACCCCCGGAGGGTCTGGGCGAGCAGTACTTC. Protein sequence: CASSQRIPPEGLGEQYF.

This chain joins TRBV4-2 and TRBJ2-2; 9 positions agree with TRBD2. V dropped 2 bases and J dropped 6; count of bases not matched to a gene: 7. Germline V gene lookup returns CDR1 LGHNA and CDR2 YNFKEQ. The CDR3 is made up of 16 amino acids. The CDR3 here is CASSQPGGGAAGELFF. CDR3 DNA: TGTGCCAGCAGCCAACCGGGCGGGGGGGCCGCCGGGGAGCTGTTTTTT.

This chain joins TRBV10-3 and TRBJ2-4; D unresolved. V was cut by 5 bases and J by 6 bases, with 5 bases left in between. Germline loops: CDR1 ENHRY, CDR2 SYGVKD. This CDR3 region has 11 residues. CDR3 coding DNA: TGTGCCATCAGTACTGGAAACATTCAGTACTTC. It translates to CAISTGNIQYF.